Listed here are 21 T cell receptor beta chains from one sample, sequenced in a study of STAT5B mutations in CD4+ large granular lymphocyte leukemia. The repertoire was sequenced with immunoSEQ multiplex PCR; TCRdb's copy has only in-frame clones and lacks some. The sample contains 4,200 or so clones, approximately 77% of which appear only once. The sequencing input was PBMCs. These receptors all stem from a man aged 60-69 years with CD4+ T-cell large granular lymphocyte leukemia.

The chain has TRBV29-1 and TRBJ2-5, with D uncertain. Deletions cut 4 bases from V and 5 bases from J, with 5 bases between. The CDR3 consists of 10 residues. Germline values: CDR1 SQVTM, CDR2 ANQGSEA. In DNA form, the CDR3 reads TGCAGCGTTGTATGGGAGACCCAGTACTTC. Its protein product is CSVVWETQYF.

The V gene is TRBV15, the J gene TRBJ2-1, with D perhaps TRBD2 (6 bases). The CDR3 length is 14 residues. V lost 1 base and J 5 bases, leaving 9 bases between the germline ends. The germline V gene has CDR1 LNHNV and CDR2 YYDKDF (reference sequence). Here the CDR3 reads CATSRGRGDNEQFF. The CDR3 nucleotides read TGTGCCACCAGCAGAGGGCGGGGAGACAATGAGCAGTTCTTC.

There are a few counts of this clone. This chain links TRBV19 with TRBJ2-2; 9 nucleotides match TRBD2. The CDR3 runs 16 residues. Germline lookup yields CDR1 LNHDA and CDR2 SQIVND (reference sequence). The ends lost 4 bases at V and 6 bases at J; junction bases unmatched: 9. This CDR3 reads CASSTPGLAWAGELFF. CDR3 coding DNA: TGTGCCAGTAGTACTCCGGGACTAGCATGGGCCGGGGAGCTGTTTTTT.

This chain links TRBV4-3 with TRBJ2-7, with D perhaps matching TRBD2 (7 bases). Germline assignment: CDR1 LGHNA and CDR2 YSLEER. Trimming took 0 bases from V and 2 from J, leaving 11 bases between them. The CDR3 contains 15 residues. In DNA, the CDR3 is TGCGCCAGCAGCCAAGACTTCGGGGGGCCCTACGAGCAGTACTTC. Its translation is CASSQDFGGPYEQYF.

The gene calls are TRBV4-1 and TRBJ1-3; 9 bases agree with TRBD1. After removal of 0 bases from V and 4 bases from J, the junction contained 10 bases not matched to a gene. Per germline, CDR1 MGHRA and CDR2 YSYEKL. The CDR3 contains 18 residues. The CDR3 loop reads CASSQDGQGLVGGNTIYF. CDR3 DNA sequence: TGCGCCAGCAGCCAAGATGGACAGGGGCTCGTCGGAGGAAACACCATATATTTT.

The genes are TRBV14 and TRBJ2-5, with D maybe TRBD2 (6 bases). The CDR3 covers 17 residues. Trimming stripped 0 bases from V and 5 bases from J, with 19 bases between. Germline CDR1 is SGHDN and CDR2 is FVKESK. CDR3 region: CASSQDIFRRGSETQYF. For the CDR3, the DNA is TGTGCCAGCAGCCAAGATATTTTCCGGCGGGGCTCGGAGACCCAGTACTTC. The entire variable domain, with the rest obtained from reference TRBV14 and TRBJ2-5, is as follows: EAGVTQFPSHSVIEKGQTVTLRCDPISGHDNLYWYRRVMGKEIKFLLHFVKESKQDESGMPNNRFLAERTGGTYSTLKVQPAELEDSGVYFCASSQDIFRRGSETQYFGPGTRLLVL.

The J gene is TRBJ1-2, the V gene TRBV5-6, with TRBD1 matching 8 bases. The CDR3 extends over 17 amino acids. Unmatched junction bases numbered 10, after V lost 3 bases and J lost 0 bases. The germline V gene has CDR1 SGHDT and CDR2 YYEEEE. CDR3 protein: CASSYWTGPSTNYGYTF. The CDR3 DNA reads TGTGCCAGCAGCTACTGGACAGGGCCCTCCACTAACTATGGCTACACCTTC.

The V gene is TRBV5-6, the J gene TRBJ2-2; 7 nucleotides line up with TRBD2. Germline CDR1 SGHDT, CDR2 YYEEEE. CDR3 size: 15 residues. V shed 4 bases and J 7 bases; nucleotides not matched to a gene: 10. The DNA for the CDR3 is TGTGCCAGCAGCAGTGAGCGACTAGCAGTCGGGGAGCTGTTTTTT. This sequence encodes CASSSERLAVGELFF.

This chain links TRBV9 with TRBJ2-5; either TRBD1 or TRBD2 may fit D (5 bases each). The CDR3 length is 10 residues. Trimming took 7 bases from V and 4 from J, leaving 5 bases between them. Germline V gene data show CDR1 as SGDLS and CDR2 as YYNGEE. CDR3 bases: TGTGCCAGCGGGGGAGAGACCCAGTACTTC. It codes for CASGGETQYF.

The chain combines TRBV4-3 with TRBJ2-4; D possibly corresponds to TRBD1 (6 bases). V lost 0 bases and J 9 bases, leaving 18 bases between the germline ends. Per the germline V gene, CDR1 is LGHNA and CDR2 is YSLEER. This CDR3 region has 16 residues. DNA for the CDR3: TGCGCCAGCAGCCAAGACGGACGACAGGAGAAGAGCATTCAGTACTTC. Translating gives CASSQDGRQEKSIQYF.

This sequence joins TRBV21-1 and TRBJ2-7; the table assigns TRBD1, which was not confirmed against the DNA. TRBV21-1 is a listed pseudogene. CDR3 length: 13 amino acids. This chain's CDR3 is CASPGTGSYEQYF. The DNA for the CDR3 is TGTGCCAGCCCCGGGACAGGGTCCTACGAGCAGTACTTC.

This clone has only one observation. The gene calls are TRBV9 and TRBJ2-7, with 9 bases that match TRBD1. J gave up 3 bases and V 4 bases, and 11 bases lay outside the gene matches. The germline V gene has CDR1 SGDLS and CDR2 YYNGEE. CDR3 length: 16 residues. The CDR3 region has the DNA TGTGCCAGCAGCCCGAGAACCGGGACAGGGTACTACGAGCAGTACTTC. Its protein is CASSPRTGTGYYEQYF.

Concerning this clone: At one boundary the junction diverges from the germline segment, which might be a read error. The CDR3 loop reads CASSSETGGKLF. CDR3 nucleotide sequence: TGTGCCAGCAGCTCCGAAACAGGGGGGAAGCTTTTT. The V call is TRBV7-9, the J call TRBJ2-2; 8 bases map to TRBD1. CDR1 and CDR2 from the germline V gene are SEHNR and FQNEAQ (reference sequence). The CDR3 loop spans 12 amino acids.

The CDR3 DNA follows: TGTGCCACCCAGAGGGGGGGCGCAGGAAGCAATCAGCCCCAGCATTTT. It codes for CATQRGGAGSNQPQHF. The V gene is TRBV19, the J gene TRBJ1-5; weak D call: TRBD1 (6 bases). This CDR3 is 16 amino acids long. With 10 bases removed from V and 1 base from J, the gap between germline ends came to 20 bases. Germline CDR1 LNHDA, CDR2 SQIVND (reference sequence).

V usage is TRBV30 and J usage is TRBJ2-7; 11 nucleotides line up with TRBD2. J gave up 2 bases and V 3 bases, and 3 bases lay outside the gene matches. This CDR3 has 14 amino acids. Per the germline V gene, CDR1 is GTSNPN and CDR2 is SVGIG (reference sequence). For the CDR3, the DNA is TGTGCCTGGAGCGATAGCGGGGGGGCCTACGAGCAGTACTTC. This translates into CAWSDSGGAYEQYF.

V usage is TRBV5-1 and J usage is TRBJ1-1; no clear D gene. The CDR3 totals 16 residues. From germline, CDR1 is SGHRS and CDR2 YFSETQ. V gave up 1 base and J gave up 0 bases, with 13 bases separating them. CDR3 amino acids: CASSLNQPDLNTEAFF. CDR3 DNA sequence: TGCGCCAGCAGCTTGAACCAGCCTGATCTGAACACTGAAGCTTTCTTT.

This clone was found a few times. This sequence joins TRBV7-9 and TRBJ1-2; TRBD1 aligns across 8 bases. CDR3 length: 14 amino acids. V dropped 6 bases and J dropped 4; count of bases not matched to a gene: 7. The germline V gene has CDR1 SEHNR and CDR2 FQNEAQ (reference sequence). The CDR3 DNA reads TGTGCCAGCAGTTCGGACAGGGTCAGCTATGGCTACACCTTC. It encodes CASSSDRVSYGYTF. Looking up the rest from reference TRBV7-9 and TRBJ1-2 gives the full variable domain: DTGVSQNPRHKITKRGQNVTFRCDPISEHNRLYWYRQTLGQGPEFLTYFQNEAQLEKSRLLSDRFSAERPKGSFSTLEIQRTEQGDSAMYLCASSSDRVSYGYTFGSGTRLTVV.

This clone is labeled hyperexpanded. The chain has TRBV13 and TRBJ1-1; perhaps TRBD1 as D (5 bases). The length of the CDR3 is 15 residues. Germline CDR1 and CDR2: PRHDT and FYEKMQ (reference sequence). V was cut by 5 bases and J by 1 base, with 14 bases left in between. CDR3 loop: CASSRWGHWNTEAFF. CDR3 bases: TGTGCCAGCAGCCGGTGGGGCCATTGGAACACTGAAGCTTTCTTT.

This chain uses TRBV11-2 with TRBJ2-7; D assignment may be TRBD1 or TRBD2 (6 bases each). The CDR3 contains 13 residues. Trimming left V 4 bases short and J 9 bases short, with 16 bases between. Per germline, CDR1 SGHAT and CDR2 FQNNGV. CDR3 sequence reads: CASSSNSQGGQYF. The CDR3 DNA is TGTGCCAGCAGCTCTAACTCACAGGGAGGGCAGTACTTC. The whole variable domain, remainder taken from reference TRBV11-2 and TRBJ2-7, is EAGVAQSPRYKIIEKRQSVAFWCNPISGHATLYWYQQILGQGPKLLIQFQNNGVVDDSQLPKDRFSAERLKGVDSTLKIQPAKLEDSAVYLCASSSNSQGGQYFGPGTRLTVT.

CDR3 in DNA: TGTGCCAGCAGTTCGAAGAAAAACATTCAGTACTTC. Its translation is CASSSKKNIQYF. The rearrangement links TRBV6-5 to TRBJ2-4; D unresolved. Germline V gene sequence: CDR1 MNHEY, CDR2 SVGAGI. This CDR3 has 12 residues. V lost 4 bases to trimming and J lost 4 bases, with 5 bases between them.

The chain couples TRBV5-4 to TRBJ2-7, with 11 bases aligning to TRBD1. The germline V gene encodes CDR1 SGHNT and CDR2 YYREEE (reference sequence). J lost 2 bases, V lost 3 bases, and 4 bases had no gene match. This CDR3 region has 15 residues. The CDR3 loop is CASSYGTGGTYEQYF. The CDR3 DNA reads TGTGCCAGCAGCTACGGGACAGGGGGAACCTACGAGCAGTACTTC.